One and the same sample provided the 19 T cell receptor beta chains below, sequenced in a study of patients and donors after allogeneic stem cell transplantation. TCRdb analysed the RT-PCR reads with MiXCR anew, one entry per CDR3 protein. The sample consists of 400,000 to 500,000 distinct CDR3 sequences, 16% of them appearing once. The specimen was blood, either unsorted or a sorted T cell fraction (not recorded which). The source is a human donor who was either an allogeneic HSCT recipient or a stem cell or donor lymphocyte infusion donor (not recorded which). It is not recorded whose cells these are; they may come from a transplant donor.

This clonotype was found once. This chain links TRBV2 with TRBJ2-3, with TRBD2 matching over 9 bases. With 7 bases clipped from V and 1 base from J, the junction kept 15 bases outside the gene matches. This CDR3 has 18 residues. Germline V gene data show CDR1 as SNHLY and CDR2 as FYNNEI. DNA for the CDR3: TGTGCCAGCAACAGACAGGTGAAGCGGGAGGTGGGCACAGATACGCAGTATTTT. Translating gives CASNRQVKREVGTDTQYF.

This clonotype was seen a handful of times. The chain recombines TRBV3-1 with TRBJ2-2; weak D call: TRBD1 (7 bases). Germline CDR1 LGHDT, CDR2 YNNKEL (reference sequence). The CDR3 totals 16 residues. Trimming stripped 4 bases from V and 5 bases from J, with 17 bases between. As DNA, the CDR3 is TGTGCCAGCAGCCTCGGGCGCCCAGGGGGGACCGGGGAGCTGTTTTTT. Its protein product is CASSLGRPGGTGELFF.

This clonotype appeared a few times. V gene TRBV27 combines with J gene TRBJ1-6; D perhaps matches TRBD1 (5 bases). V shed 5 bases and J shed 0 bases, with 14 bases lying between them. The CDR3 has 17 residues. Germline CDR1 MNHEY, CDR2 SMNVEV (reference sequence). The CDR3 spells CASSLRVGNSYNSPLHF. CDR3 coding DNA: TGTGCCAGCAGTCTCAGGGTAGGAAACTCCTATAATTCACCCCTCCACTTT.

The V and J genes are TRBV5-1 and TRBJ2-2; D not certain. Germline V gene data show CDR1 as SGHRS and CDR2 as YFSETQ. The V end lost 4 bases, the J end lost 6 bases, and 10 bases lay between the germline ends. The CDR3 length is 13 residues. The CDR3 protein is CASSQERAGELFF. As DNA, the CDR3 is TGCGCCAGCAGCCAGGAAAGAGCCGGGGAGCTGTTTTTT.

The chain recombines TRBV12-3 or TRBV12-4 with TRBJ2-7, with D perhaps matching TRBD1 (5 bases). Between the trimmed V and J ends, which lost 7 bases and 6 bases, there was a span of 16 bases. The CDR3 loop spans 13 amino acids. The CDR3 nucleotides are TGTGCCAGCACCATCGCTATTAGGGGCGAGCAGTACTTC. As protein: CASTIAIRGEQYF.

Only a few counts were recorded for this clonotype. The chain carries TRBV19 and TRBJ1-2, with D perhaps matching TRBD1 (5 bases). V lost 7 bases to trimming and J lost 4 bases, with 13 bases between them. The germline V gene has CDR1 LNHDA and CDR2 SQIVND (reference sequence). This CDR3 comprises 13 residues. The CDR3, as DNA: TGTGCCAGTATATCGGCCAGGGCCTATGGCTACACCTTC. This sequence encodes CASISARAYGYTF. Looking up the rest from reference TRBV19 and TRBJ1-2 gives the full variable domain: DGGITQSPKYLFRKEGQNVTLSCEQNLNHDAMYWYRQDPGQGLRLIYYSQIVNDFQKGDIAEGYSVSREKKESFPLTVTSAQKNPTAFYLCASISARAYGYTFGSGTRLTVV.

The CDR3 spells CASSQTVDHDEAFF. The DNA of the CDR3 is TGTGCCAGCAGCCAGACAGTCGATCACGATGAAGCTTTCTTT. The rearrangement links TRBV4-2 to TRBJ1-1, with a tentative D call TRBD1 (5 bases). Germline V gene lookup returns CDR1 LGHNA and CDR2 YNFKEQ. Trimming left V 3 bases short and J 7 bases short, with 15 bases between. This CDR3 is built from 14 residues.

This clonotype was found a few times. The CDR3 bases are TGCAGTGCCACCCTACCGGGGGGGGGCGATTATTCACCCCTCCACTTT. Translated, it gives CSATLPGGGDYSPLHF. The chain links TRBV20-1 to TRBJ1-6; possibly TRBD1 for D (6 bases). The CDR3 runs to 16 residues. CDR1 and CDR2 (germline): DFQATT, SNEGSKA (reference sequence). The V end was cut by 6 bases, the J end by 8 bases, with 23 bases between.

This clonotype was found a few times. V and J are TRBV5-1 and TRBJ2-7; 11 positions match TRBD2. J lost 2 bases, V lost 0 bases, and 10 bases had no gene match. CDR1 is SGHRS, CDR2 YFSETQ, per germline. This CDR3 comprises 18 residues. CDR3 protein: CASSLAAPSGRWAYEQYF. The CDR3 coding sequence is TGCGCCAGCAGCTTGGCGGCGCCTAGCGGGAGGTGGGCCTACGAGCAGTACTTC.

This clonotype was seen many times. The rearrangement links TRBV15 to TRBJ1-2, with a possible D match to TRBD1 (6 bases). V was pared by 2 bases and J by 4 bases, with 11 bases between. CDR3 size: 14 residues. The germline gives CDR1 LNHNV, CDR2 YYDKDF (reference sequence). The CDR3 loop is CATSRPGQFYGYTF. CDR3 sequence (DNA): TGTGCCACCAGCAGACCAGGACAGTTCTATGGCTACACCTTC.

The table lists this clonotype with many counts. J is TRBJ2-7 and V is TRBV10-3; no reliable D call. Germline V gene data show CDR1 as ENHRY and CDR2 as SYGVKD. Deletions cut 0 bases from V and 7 bases from J, with 4 bases between. The CDR3 is 11 residues long. CDR3 nucleotide sequence: TGTGCCATCAGTGAGTCGGGGGAGCAGTACTTC. Protein: CAISESGEQYF.

This clonotype was counted a few times. CDR3 DNA: TGTGCCAGCAGCTCGGGACAGCTAGCCACAGATACGCAGTATTTT. Translated: CASSSGQLATDTQYF. The chain joins TRBV7-9 to TRBJ2-3; 7 bases match TRBD1. Germline V gene data show CDR1 as SEHNR and CDR2 as FQNEAQ (reference sequence). After removal of 4 bases from V and 2 bases from J, the junction contained 6 bases not matched to a gene. The CDR3 totals 15 residues.

The V call is TRBV12-3 or TRBV12-4, the J call TRBJ1-5; D gene unclear. The CDR3 runs to 15 residues. The V gene lost 1 base and the J gene lost 0 bases, with 7 bases spanning the gap. CDR3 in amino acids: CASSLGKYSNQPQHF. The CDR3 DNA follows: TGTGCCAGCAGTTTAGGGAAGTATAGCAATCAGCCCCAGCATTTT.

This clonotype was recorded at least ten times. This chain joins TRBV28 and TRBJ2-7; 12 bases are a match to TRBD2. V lost 3 bases and J lost 3; bases outside the gene matches: 3. Germline-derived CDR1 and CDR2 are MDHEN and SYDVKM. The CDR3 spans 15 residues. The chain's CDR3 is CASSFGLAGNYEQYF. The CDR3, as DNA: TGTGCCAGCAGTTTCGGACTAGCGGGGAACTACGAGCAGTACTTC.

The chain employs TRBV18 and TRBJ2-5; 8 nucleotides agree with TRBD2. Germline V gene lookup returns CDR1 KGHSH and CDR2 LQKENI. The CDR3 consists of 15 residues. Unmatched junction bases numbered 8, after V lost 3 bases and J lost 5 bases. The CDR3 DNA follows: TGTGCCAGCTCACCCAGGACGGGGGGGCCGGAGACCCAGTACTTC. Translated, it gives CASSPRTGGPETQYF.

This clonotype was counted between two and nine times. The gene calls are TRBV13 and TRBJ1-1, with D possibly matching TRBD1 (5 bases). CDR3 length: 14 residues. In germline, CDR1 is PRHDT, CDR2 FYEKMQ (reference sequence). V lost 4 bases, J lost 1 base, and 10 bases lay in between. CDR3 coding DNA: TGTGCCAGCAGCTACCCTAGGGGGAACACTGAAGCTTTCTTT. Translation gives CASSYPRGNTEAFF. Drawing the rest from reference TRBV13 and TRBJ1-1, the complete variable domain is AAGVIQSPRHLIKEKRETATLKCYPIPRHDTVYWYQQGPGQDPQFLISFYEKMQSDKGSIPDRFSAQQFSDYHSELNMSSLELGDSALYFCASSYPRGNTEAFFGQGTRLTVV.

In this sample, this clonotype turned up a few times. This chain links TRBV20-1 with TRBJ1-2; unclear D gene. V shed 0 bases and J shed 7 bases, with 12 bases lying between them. Germline V gene data show CDR1 as DFQATT and CDR2 as SNEGSKA (reference sequence). CDR3 length equals 13 residues. CDR3 nucleotides: TGCAGTGCTAGAGAGGTTCAGCCAGGTGGCTACACCTTC. Translating gives CSAREVQPGGYTF.

This clonotype was recorded a few times. The chain links TRBV24-1 to TRBJ2-1; 10 bases are shared with TRBD1. The CDR3 contains 14 residues. Germline V lookup: CDR1 KGHDR, CDR2 SFDVKD. The J segment lost 9 bases and the V segment lost 6 bases, leaving 7 bases of the junction unmatched. CDR3: CATSSGQGDSEQFF. The CDR3 nucleotides read TGTGCCACCAGTTCCGGACAGGGGGATAGTGAGCAGTTCTTC.

The chain joins TRBV13 to TRBJ2-2, with D unresolved. The CDR3 has 14 residues. V was pared by 5 bases and J by 5 bases, with 12 bases between. The V gene's germline CDR1 is PRHDT and CDR2 FYEKMQ (reference sequence). The CDR3, as DNA: TGTGCCAGCAGCCCAATCAAGGGAACCGGGGAGCTGTTTTTT. This encodes CASSPIKGTGELFF.